The 7 T cell receptor beta chains in this list originate from one sample, sequenced in a study of shared clonotypes between healthy human individuals. Profiled with immunoSEQ multiplex PCR; TCRdb holds only in-frame clones, not every one. The sample has 2,100,000 or so clones, roughly 95% seen once. The sequenced sample was naive CD4+ T cells sorted from blood. The subset: CD45RA+ positively selected. Receptors originate from a man between 18 and 29 years old in good health.

The chain uses TRBV18 and TRBJ1-2, with D perhaps TRBD1 (5 bases). V was pared by 3 bases and J by 4 bases, with 15 bases between. CDR3 length: 15 amino acids. CDR1 KGHSH and CDR2 LQKENI come from the germline V gene. The chain's CDR3 is CASSPRGETPYGYTF. The CDR3 DNA reads TGTGCCAGCTCACCGCGGGGGGAGACTCCCTATGGCTACACCTTC.

The chain has TRBV30 and TRBJ2-7; 8 nucleotides agree with TRBD1. The length of the CDR3 is 15 residues. The germline CDR1 and CDR2 sequences are GTSNPN and SVGIG (reference sequence). V shed 4 bases, J shed 4 bases, and the junction held 12 bases outside the gene matches. The CDR3 reads CAWNIRAGGSYEQYF. The CDR3, as DNA: TGTGCCTGGAATATTAGGGCAGGGGGCTCGTACGAGCAGTACTTC.

Only one count was recorded for this clone. The V and J genes are TRBV10-3 and TRBJ2-1; 10 nucleotides match TRBD2. This CDR3 spans 15 amino acids. The trim removed 7 bases at V and 5 bases at J, leaving 8 bases unmatched. In germline, CDR1 is ENHRY, CDR2 SYGVKD. CDR3 region: CAIKATSGVHNEQFF. For the CDR3, the DNA is TGTGCCATCAAAGCTACTAGCGGGGTTCACAATGAGCAGTTCTTC.

This clone has only one observation. This CDR3 is also generated by other DNA sequences in the sample. The CDR3 loop is CASSLGSMNTEAFF. CDR3 nucleotide sequence: TGTGCCAGCAGCTTGGGAAGCATGAACACTGAAGCTTTCTTT. The chain employs TRBV7-9 and TRBJ1-1; D is unclear. Trimming cost V 3 bases and J 0 bases, with 8 bases left between them. Germline CDR1 reads SEHNR; CDR2 reads FQNEAQ (reference sequence). The CDR3 runs 14 residues.

Comments on this clone: This CDR3 is also generated by other DNA sequences in the sample. The V and J genes are TRBV28 and TRBJ2-7; 8 bases line up with TRBD2. The CDR3 is made up of 13 amino acids. The V gene end was trimmed by 6 bases and the J gene end by 4 bases; junction bases not matched to a gene: 5. The germline V gene encodes CDR1 MDHEN and CDR2 SYDVKM. CDR3 coding DNA: TGTGCCAGCAGCCCGGGGGGGCCTTACGAGCAGTACTTC. Its protein is CASSPGGPYEQYF.

The rearrangement uses TRBV19 and TRBJ2-1; the D gene is possibly TRBD1 (5 bases). The V end was cut by 5 bases, the J end by 5 bases, with 22 bases between. The CDR3 extends over 17 amino acids. CDR1 is LNHDA and CDR2 is SQIVND in the germline V gene (reference sequence). The CDR3 loop is CASSQGVGAAYNNEQFF. In DNA form, the CDR3 reads TGTGCCAGTAGTCAAGGGGTCGGCGCGGCCTACAACAATGAGCAGTTCTTC.

This chain uses TRBV28 with TRBJ1-5; 9 positions agree with TRBD1. The CDR3 length is 15 residues. CDR1 is MDHEN, CDR2 SYDVKM, per germline. The J segment lost 4 bases and the V segment lost 5 bases, leaving 6 bases of the junction unmatched. The CDR3 here is CASSAGGQGNQPQHF. The CDR3 region has the DNA TGTGCCAGCAGTGCAGGGGGACAGGGAAATCAGCCCCAGCATTTT. Drawing the rest from reference TRBV28 and TRBJ1-5, the complete variable domain is DVKVTQSSRYLVKRTGEKVFLECVQDMDHENMFWYRQDPGLGLRLIYFSYDVKMKEKGDIPEGYSVSREKKERFSLILESASTNQTSMYLCASSAGGQGNQPQHFGDGTRLSIL.